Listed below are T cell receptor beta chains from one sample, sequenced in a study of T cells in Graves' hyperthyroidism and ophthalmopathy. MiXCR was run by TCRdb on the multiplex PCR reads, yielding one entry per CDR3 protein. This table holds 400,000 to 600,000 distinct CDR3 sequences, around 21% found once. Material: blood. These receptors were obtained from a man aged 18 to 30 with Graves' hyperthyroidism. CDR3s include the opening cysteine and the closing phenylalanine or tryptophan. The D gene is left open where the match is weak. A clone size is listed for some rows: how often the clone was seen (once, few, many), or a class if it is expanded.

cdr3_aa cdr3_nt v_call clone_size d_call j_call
CASSTEAEAFF TGTGCCAGTAGTACGGAGGCTGAAGCTTTCTTT TRBV19 many . TRBJ1-1
CASSEGRLAGGWGETQYF TGTGCCAGCAGTGAAGGGCGACTAGCGGGAGGTTGGGGGGAGACCCAGTACTTC TRBV6-1 few TRBD2 TRBJ2-5
CASSYSTGGGYTF TGTGCCAGCAGTTACTCGACAGGGGGAGGCTACACCTTC TRBV6-5 many TRBD1 TRBJ1-2
CASAEQGRVTEAFF TGTGCCAGCGCCGAACAGGGAAGGGTTACTGAAGCTTTCTTT TRBV3-1 many . TRBJ1-1
CASSWGTSGSKETQYF TGTGCCAGCAGTTGGGGGACTAGCGGGAGTAAAGAGACCCAGTACTTC TRBV27 . TRBD2 TRBJ2-5
CAKEIGISGNTIYF TGTGCCAAGGAGATTGGGATCTCTGGAAACACCATATATTTT TRBV2 many . TRBJ1-3
CASRRGDLTQHF TGTGCCAGTAGGCGAGGAGATCTTACCCAGCATTTT TRBV19 many . TRBJ1-5
CASNRQGWSTEAFF TGTGCCAGCAATCGACAGGGATGGAGCACTGAAGCTTTCTTT TRBV12-3/TRBV12-4 many TRBD1 TRBJ1-1
CASSLGQYGAQPQHF TGTGCCAGCAGTTTGGGACAGTACGGTGCTCAGCCCCAGCATTTT TRBV28 many TRBD1 TRBJ1-5
CASSDLLQPNYGYTF TGTGCCAGCAGTGATTTACTTCAGCCTAACTATGGCTACACCTTC TRBV6-1 many . TRBJ1-2
CASREGLAGLALDNEQYF TGTGCCAGCAGGGAAGGACTAGCGGGCCTTGCATTGGACAACGAGCAGTACTTC TRBV6-1 . TRBD2 TRBJ2-7
CAISDARRLTYEQYF TGTGCCATCAGTGATGCCCGACGGTTAACCTACGAGCAGTACTTC TRBV10-3 . . TRBJ2-7
CASSRPREFDGYTF TGTGCCAGCAGCCGTCCCAGGGAATTTGATGGCTACACCTTC TRBV11-2 . . TRBJ1-2
CASSPTGVGHEQYF TGTGCCAGCAGTCCCACAGGGGTCGGCCACGAGCAGTACTTC TRBV28 many TRBD1 TRBJ2-7
CASSMRWGGTEAFF TGTGCCAGCAGCATGAGGTGGGGTGGCACTGAAGCTTTCTTT TRBV28 many . TRBJ1-1
CASSREDGIYEQYF TGTGCCAGCAGCCGAGAGGACGGAATCTACGAGCAGTACTTC TRBV12-3/TRBV12-4 . . TRBJ2-7
CASTPALGLYSNQPQHF TGTGCCAGTACCCCCGCCTTGGGCCTTTATAGCAATCAGCCCCAGCATTTT TRBV19 many . TRBJ1-5
CASSAADNSPLHF TGTGCCAGTAGTGCGGCCGATAATTCACCCCTCCACTTT TRBV19 . . TRBJ1-6
CASSIGRDRGPEAFF TGTGCCAGTAGTATCGGCCGGGACAGGGGCCCTGAAGCTTTCTTT TRBV19 . TRBD1 TRBJ1-1
CASSPPAGLGPGELFF TGTGCCAGCAGCCCTCCCGCAGGGTTAGGTCCCGGGGAGCTGTTTTTT TRBV9 few . TRBJ2-2
CASSHWDGLYEQYF TGTGCCTCCTCTCACTGGGACGGACTTTACGAGCAGTACTTC TRBV30 many . TRBJ2-7
CASSRTRVRGIYEQYF TGTGCCAGCAGCCGAACGCGGGTAAGAGGCATATACGAGCAGTACTTC TRBV6-1 . . TRBJ2-7
CASRVTSGGQETQYF TGTGCCAGCAGAGTGACTAGCGGAGGTCAAGAGACCCAGTACTTC TRBV2 few TRBD2 TRBJ2-5
CSATRQGGNYGYTF TGCAGTGCTACGCGACAGGGGGGTAACTATGGCTACACCTTC TRBV20-1 . TRBD1 TRBJ1-2
CASSLMGTGELLF TGTGCCAGCAGCTTAATGGGCACCGGGGAGCTGTTGTTT TRBV7-2 . . TRBJ2-2
CASSFNLRDTEAFF TGTGCCAGCAGCTTCAACCTCCGAGACACTGAAGCTTTCTTT TRBV5-6 many . TRBJ1-1